This TCR beta chain was retrieved from a study of metastatic and nonmetastatic thyroid tumors. The wider study: A comparison of repertoires was made across blood and tumor or nodule tissue from malignant and benign thyroid patients. General study results and limits: A significant increase in TCR beta diversity was reportedly seen in malignant thyroid tumors relative to benign nodules, in blood and tumor.

Germline CDR1 is LGHNA and CDR2 is YNFKEQ. The CDR3 covers 15 residues. V was cut by 4 bases and J by 5 bases, with 17 bases left in between. Original processing methods: Clinicopathological groups supplied CDR3 differences that were used to build a distant-metastasis classifier for papillary thyroid cancer. MiXCR was used by TCRdb to re-call the PCR reads. The V and J calls here are based on TCRdb, not the publication. The sample has over 30,000 clones, 15% seen once; the top ten hold over 15%. This clone was detected ten times or more. Antigen specificity is unknown. Prior to thyroid surgery, none of the patients had received any treatment.

The receptor was isolated from a male donor with papillary thyroid cancer or a benign thyroid nodule (not recorded which). Some clones in this sample may be carry-over from other donors' samples. The chain combines TRBV4-2 with TRBJ2-5, with TRBD1 as a possible D gene (7 bases). Source material: blood. CDR3 sequence reads: CASSPQEGAGETQYF. CDR3 in DNA: TGTGCCAGCAGCCCCCAAGAGGGGGCGGGGGAGACCCAGTACTTC.